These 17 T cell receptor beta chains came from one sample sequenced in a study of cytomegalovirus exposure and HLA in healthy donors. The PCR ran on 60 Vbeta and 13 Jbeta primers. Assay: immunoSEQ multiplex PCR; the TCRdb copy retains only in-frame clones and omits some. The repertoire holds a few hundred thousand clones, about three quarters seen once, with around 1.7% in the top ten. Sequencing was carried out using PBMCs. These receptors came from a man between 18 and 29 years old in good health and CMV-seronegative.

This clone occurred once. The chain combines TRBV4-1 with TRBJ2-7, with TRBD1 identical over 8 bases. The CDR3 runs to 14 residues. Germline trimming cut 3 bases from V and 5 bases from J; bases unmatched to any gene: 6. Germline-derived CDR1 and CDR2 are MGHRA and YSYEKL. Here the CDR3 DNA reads TGCGCCAGCAGCCACGAGACAGGGGCCCACGAGCAGTACTTC. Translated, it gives CASSHETGAHEQYF.

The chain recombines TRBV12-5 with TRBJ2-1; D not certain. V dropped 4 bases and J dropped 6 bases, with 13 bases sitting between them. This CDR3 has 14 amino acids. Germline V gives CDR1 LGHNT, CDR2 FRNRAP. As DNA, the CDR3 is TGTGCTAGTGGTTCAGAACAACCCCTCAATGAGCAGTTCTTC. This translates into CASGSEQPLNEQFF.

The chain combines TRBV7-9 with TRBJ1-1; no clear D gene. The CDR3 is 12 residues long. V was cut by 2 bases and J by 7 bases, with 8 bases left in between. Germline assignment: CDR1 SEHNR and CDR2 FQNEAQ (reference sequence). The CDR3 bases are TGTGCCAGCAGCTTACGGGAACTTGAAGCTTTCTTT. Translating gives CASSLRELEAFF.

This CDR3 is CASSQAAGTGEYEQYF. CDR3 DNA: TGCGCCAGCAGCCAGGCAGCCGGGACAGGGGAGTACGAGCAGTACTTC. This chain links TRBV4-3 with TRBJ2-7, with 10 bases aligning to TRBD1. J was trimmed by 4 bases and V by 3 bases; bases with no gene match: 9. Germline CDR1 and CDR2: LGHNA and YSLEER. The CDR3 extends over 16 amino acids.

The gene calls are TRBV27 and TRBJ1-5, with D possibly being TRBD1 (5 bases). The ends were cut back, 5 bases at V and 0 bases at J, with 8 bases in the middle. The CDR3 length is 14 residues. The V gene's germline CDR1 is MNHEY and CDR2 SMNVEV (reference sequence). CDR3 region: CASSTDSSNQPQHF. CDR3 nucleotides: TGTGCCAGCAGTACCGACAGTAGCAATCAGCCCCAGCATTTT.

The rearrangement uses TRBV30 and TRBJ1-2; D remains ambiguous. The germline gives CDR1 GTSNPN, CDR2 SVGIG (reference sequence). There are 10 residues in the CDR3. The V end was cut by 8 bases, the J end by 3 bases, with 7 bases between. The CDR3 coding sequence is TGTGCCCGCGGCGACTATGGCTACACCTTC. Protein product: CARGDYGYTF.

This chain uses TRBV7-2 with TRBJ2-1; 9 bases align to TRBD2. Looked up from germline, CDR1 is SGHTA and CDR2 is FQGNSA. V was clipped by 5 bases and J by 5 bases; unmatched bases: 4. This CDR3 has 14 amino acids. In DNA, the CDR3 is TGTGCCAGCAGCCTCGGACTAGCGAACAATGAGCAGTTCTTC. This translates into CASSLGLANNEQFF.

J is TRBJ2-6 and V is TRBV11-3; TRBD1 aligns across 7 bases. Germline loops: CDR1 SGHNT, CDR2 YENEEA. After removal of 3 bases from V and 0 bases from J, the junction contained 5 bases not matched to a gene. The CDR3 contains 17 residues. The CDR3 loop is CASSFGTDSSGANVLTF. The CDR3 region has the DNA TGTGCCAGCAGCTTCGGGACAGACAGCTCTGGGGCCAACGTCCTGACTTTC.

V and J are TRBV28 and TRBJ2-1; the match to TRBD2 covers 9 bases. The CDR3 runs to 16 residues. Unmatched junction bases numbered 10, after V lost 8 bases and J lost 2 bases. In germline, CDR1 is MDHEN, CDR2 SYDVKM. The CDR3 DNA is TGTGCCAGCTGGGCGGGAGGGCCAGGCCCCTACAATGAGCAGTTCTTC. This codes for CASWAGGPGPYNEQFF. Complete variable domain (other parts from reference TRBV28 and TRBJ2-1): DVKVTQSSRYLVKRTGEKVFLECVQDMDHENMFWYRQDPGLGLRLIYFSYDVKMKEKGDIPEGYSVSREKKERFSLILESASTNQTSMYLCASWAGGPGPYNEQFFGPGTRLTVL.

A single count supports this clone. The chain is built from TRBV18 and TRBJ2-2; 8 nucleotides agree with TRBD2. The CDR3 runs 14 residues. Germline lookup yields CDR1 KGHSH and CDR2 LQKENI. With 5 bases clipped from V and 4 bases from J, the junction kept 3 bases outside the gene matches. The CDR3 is CASSAGTSTGELFF. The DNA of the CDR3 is TGTGCCAGCTCAGCCGGGACTAGCACCGGGGAGCTGTTTTTT.

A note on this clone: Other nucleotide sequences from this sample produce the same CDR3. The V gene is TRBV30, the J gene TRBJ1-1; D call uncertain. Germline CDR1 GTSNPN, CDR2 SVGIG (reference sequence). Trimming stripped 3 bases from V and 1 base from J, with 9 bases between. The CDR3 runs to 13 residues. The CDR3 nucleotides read TGTGCCTGGAGCTTAGGAGGGAACACTGAAGCTTTCTTT. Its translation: CAWSLGGNTEAFF. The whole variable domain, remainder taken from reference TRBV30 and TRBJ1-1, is SQTIHQWPATLVQPVGSPLSLECTVEGTSNPNLYWYRQAAGRGLQLLFYSVGIGQISSEVPQNLSASRPQDRQFILSSKKLLLSDSGFYLCAWSLGGNTEAFFGQGTRLTVV.

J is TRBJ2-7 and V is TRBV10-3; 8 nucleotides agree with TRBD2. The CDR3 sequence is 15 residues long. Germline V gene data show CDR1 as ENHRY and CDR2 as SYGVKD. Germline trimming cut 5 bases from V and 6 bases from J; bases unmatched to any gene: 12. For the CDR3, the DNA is TGTGCCATCAGTAAATCGGGGACTAGGGTTAGCGAGCAGTACTTC. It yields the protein CAISKSGTRVSEQYF.

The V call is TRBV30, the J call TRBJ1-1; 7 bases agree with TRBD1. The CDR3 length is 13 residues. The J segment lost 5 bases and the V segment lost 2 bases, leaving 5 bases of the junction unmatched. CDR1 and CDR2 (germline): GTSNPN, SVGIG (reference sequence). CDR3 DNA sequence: TGTGCCTGGAGTATAGACAGGGTGACTGAAGCTTTCTTT. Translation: CAWSIDRVTEAFF.

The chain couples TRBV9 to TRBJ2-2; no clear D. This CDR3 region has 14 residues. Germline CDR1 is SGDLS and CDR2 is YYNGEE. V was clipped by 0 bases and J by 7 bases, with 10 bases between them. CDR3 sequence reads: CASSVGGSDGELFF. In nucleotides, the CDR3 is TGTGCCAGCAGCGTAGGCGGCTCGGACGGGGAGCTGTTTTTT.

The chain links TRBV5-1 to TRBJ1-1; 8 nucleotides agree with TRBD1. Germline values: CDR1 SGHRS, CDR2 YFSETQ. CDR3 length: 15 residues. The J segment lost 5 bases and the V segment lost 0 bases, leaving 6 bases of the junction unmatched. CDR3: CASSLAQGAGTEAFF. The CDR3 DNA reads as TGCGCCAGCAGCTTGGCGCAGGGGGCGGGTACTGAAGCTTTCTTT.

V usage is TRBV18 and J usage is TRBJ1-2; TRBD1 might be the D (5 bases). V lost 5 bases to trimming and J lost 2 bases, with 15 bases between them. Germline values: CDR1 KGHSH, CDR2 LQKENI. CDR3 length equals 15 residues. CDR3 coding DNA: TGTGCCAGCTCAGCCGGGACTGTAGTCAACTATGGCTACACCTTC. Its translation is CASSAGTVVNYGYTF. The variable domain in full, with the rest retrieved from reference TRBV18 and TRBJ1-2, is NAGVMQNPRHLVRRRGQEARLRCSPMKGHSHVYWYRQLPEEGLKFMVYLQKENIIDESGMPKERFSAEFPKEGPSILRIQQVVRGDSAAYFCASSAGTVVNYGYTFGSGTRLTVV.

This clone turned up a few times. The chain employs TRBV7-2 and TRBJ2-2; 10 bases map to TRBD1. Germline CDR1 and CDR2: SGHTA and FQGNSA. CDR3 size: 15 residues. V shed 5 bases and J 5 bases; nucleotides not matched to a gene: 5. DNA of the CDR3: TGTGCCAGCAGCCCGACAGGGGGCCTAACCGGGGAGCTGTTTTTT. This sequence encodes CASSPTGGLTGELFF.